These T cell receptor beta chains were read from a single sample in a study of shared clonotypes between healthy human individuals. Repertoires were generated with immunoSEQ multiplex PCR, while TCRdb's copy carries only in-frame clones and drops some. This table has about 2.1 million clones, just over 90% appearing once. The sequencing sample was made of naive CD8+ T cells from PBMCs. These receptors were taken from a man aged 18-30 years in good health. Some clones in this sample may be carry-over from other donors' samples. Both conserved end residues are part of each CDR3. Each record gives: clone size, V gene, D gene, J gene, CDR3 DNA, CDR3 protein. The D gene is left open where the match is weak. The size entry is marked missing in some rows and otherwise reads once, few, many or a size class.

NA	TRBV28	TRBD2	TRBJ2-7	TGTGCCAGCAGTTTAAGGCTAGCGGGGGTGCGGCGGGAGCAGTACTTC	CASSLRLAGVRREQYF
NA	TRBV19	NA	TRBJ2-7	TGTGCCAGTAGTAACGAAGGGACTTACGAGCAGTACTTC	CASSNEGTYEQYF
once	TRBV28	NA	TRBJ2-1	TGTGCCAGCAGTTTAGCATCGGTAGGGAGCTCCTACAATGAGCAGTTCTTC	CASSLASVGSSYNEQFF
few	TRBV7-2	NA	TRBJ2-1	TGTGCCAGCAGCTTAGTGGCCTCCGGAAAACGTGAGCAGTTCTTC	CASSLVASGKREQFF
NA	TRBV10-3	TRBD2	TRBJ2-1	TGTGCCATCAGGGGGGGGAGCTCCTACAATGAGCAGTTCTTC	CAIRGGSSYNEQFF
NA	TRBV7-9	TRBD1	TRBJ1-1	TGTGCCAGCAGCTATATCGACAGGGGCACTGAAGCTTTCTTT	CASSYIDRGTEAFF
NA	TRBV27	NA	TRBJ2-1	TGTGCCAGCAGTCCCGAGAACTGGAGAAACAATGAGCAGTTCTTC	CASSPENWRNNEQFF
NA	TRBV7-6	NA	TRBJ2-1	TGTGCCAGCAGCACCCAGACTAGTAATGAGCAGTTCTTC	CASSTQTSNEQFF
NA	TRBV2	TRBD2	TRBJ2-1	TGTGCCAGCAGACCCGGACTAGCGGGAGACAATGAGCAGTTCTTC	CASRPGLAGDNEQFF
NA	TRBV9	NA	TRBJ2-7	TGTGCCAGCAGCGTAGGCGGGTCTAGCTCCTACGAGCAGTACTTC	CASSVGGSSSYEQYF
NA	TRBV27	TRBD1	TRBJ1-1	TGTGCCAGCACCCAGGGGGGCTTAGCTGAAGCTTTCTTT	CASTQGGLAEAFF
NA	TRBV7-9	NA	TRBJ2-6	TGTGCCAGCAGCTTAAGGGACTCTGGGGCCAACGTCCTGACTTTC	CASSLRDSGANVLTF
NA	TRBV5-8	NA	TRBJ2-7	TGTGCCAGCAGCCTCACAGGGAGGTCCTACGAGCAGTACTTC	CASSLTGRSYEQYF
NA	TRBV7-2	TRBD2	TRBJ2-1	TGTGCCAAGAGAACTAGCGATTCGAATGAGCAGTTCTTC	CAKRTSDSNEQFF
NA	TRBV6-4	NA	TRBJ1-5	TGTGCCAGCAGTGCGCGGGCAGCGTATAGCAATCAGCCCCAGCATTTT	CASSARAAYSNQPQHF
NA	TRBV9	TRBD1	TRBJ2-6	TGTGCCAGCAGCGTAGCCCCAGGGGGTCCTGGGGCCAACGTCCTGACTTTC	CASSVAPGGPGANVLTF
NA	TRBV9	TRBD2	TRBJ2-5	TGTGCCAGCAGCGTAGAGGGGTTAGCGGGAGGTGGGGAGACCCAGTACTTC	CASSVEGLAGGGETQYF
NA	TRBV5-6	TRBD2	TRBJ2-2	TGTGCCAGCAGCGATGGGCGGGAGATCGACACCGGGGAGCTGTTTTTT	CASSDGREIDTGELFF
NA	TRBV21-1	NA	TRBJ2-4	TGTGCCAGCAGCAAATGGACAGGGAGTAACATTCAGTACTTC	CASSKWTGSNIQYF
NA	TRBV10-1	NA	TRBJ2-7	TGCGCCTCCCACTCCGGGACTGCCTCCTACGAGCAGTACTTC	CASHSGTASYEQYF
NA	TRBV6-5	NA	TRBJ1-6	TGTGCCAGCAGGGAACGAGGGGAACCCCTCCACTTT	CASRERGEPLHF
NA	TRBV19	TRBD2	TRBJ2-2	TGTGCCAGTAGTTATTTCCGGCGAAGCGGGAGTATAGAAGGCGGGGAGCTGTTTTTT	CASSYFRRSGSIEGGELFF
NA	TRBV7-9	TRBD1	TRBJ1-2	TGTGCCAGCAGCCCCGGGACAGCTTTTAACTATGGCTACACCTTC	CASSPGTAFNYGYTF
NA	TRBV5-1	TRBD2	TRBJ2-1	TGCGCCAGCGGTGAGGTAGCGGGAGGGGAAAATGAGCAGTTCTTC	CASGEVAGGENEQFF
NA	TRBV7-7	NA	TRBJ2-3	TGTGCCAGCAGCTTAGACCGGGACTCCCAAATAGACAGCACAGATACGCAGTATTTT	CASSLDRDSQIDSTDTQYF
NA	TRBV18	NA	TRBJ1-1	TGTGCCAGCTCACCACCGGGGGGGCCCACATTTGAAGCTTTCTTT	CASSPPGGPTFEAFF
once	TRBV9	NA	TRBJ1-1	TGTGCCAGCAGCTCCCACGACACTGAAGCTTTCTTT	CASSSHDTEAFF
NA	TRBV6-4	TRBD1	TRBJ1-2	TGTGCCAGCAGCTCCAACAGGGGCGGGGATGGCTACACCTTC	CASSSNRGGDGYTF
once	TRBV27	NA	TRBJ1-2	TGTGCCAGCAGTTCGGGGGACACCTACTATGGCTACACCTTC	CASSSGDTYYGYTF